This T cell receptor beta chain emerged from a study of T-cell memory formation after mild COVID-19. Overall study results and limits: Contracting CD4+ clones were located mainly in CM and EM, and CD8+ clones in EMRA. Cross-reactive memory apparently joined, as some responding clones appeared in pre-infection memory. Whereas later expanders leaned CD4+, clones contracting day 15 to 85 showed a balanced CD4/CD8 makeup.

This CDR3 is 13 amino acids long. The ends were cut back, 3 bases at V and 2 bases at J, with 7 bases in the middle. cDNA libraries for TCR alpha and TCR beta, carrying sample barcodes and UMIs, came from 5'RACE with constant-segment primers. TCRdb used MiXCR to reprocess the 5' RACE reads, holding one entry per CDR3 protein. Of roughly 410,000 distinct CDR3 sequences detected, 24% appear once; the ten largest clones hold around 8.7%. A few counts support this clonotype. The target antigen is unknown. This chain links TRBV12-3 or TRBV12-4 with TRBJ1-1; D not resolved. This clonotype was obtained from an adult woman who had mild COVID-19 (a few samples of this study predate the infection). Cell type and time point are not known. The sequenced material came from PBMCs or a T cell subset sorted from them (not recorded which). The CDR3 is CASSFESNTEAFF. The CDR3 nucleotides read TGTGCCAGCAGTTTCGAGTCCAACACTGAAGCTTTCTTT.